A single sample is the source of the 13 T cell receptor beta chains below, sequenced in a study of cytomegalovirus exposure and HLA in healthy donors. PCR employed 60 Vbeta and 13 Jbeta primers. Profiling relied on immunoSEQ multiplex PCR, and the TCRdb table lists in-frame clones only, not all of them. The repertoire holds more than 110,000 clones, with about 81% as singletons. Sample: PBMCs. The receptors stem from a man aged 25 to 40 in good health and CMV-seronegative.

This clone showed up just a few times. The rearrangement links TRBV28 to TRBJ1-1, with a possible D match to TRBD1 (6 bases). This CDR3 contains 12 residues. Trimming removed 6 bases from V and 12 bases from J, with 17 bases in between. Germline CDR1 and CDR2: MDHEN and SYDVKM. DNA of the CDR3: TGTGCCAGCAGGACTACGGGGACAAAATCTTTCTTT. Amino acids: CASRTTGTKSFF. Full variable domain (outside the CDR3, taken from reference TRBV28 and TRBJ1-1): DVKVTQSSRYLVKRTGEKVFLECVQDMDHENMFWYRQDPGLGLRLIYFSYDVKMKEKGDIPEGYSVSREKKERFSLILESASTNQTSMYLCASRTTGTKSFFGQGTRLTVV.

The chain joins TRBV28 to TRBJ1-2; a possible D gene is TRBD1 (6 bases). With 4 bases removed from V and 5 bases from J, the gap between germline ends came to 17 bases. This CDR3 contains 15 residues. Germline V gives CDR1 MDHEN, CDR2 SYDVKM. CDR3 amino acids: CASSSVGTSAYGYTF. The CDR3 bases are TGTGCCAGCAGTTCGGTGGGGACATCCGCTTATGGCTACACCTTC.

This clone has only a few counts. The chain carries TRBV28 and TRBJ2-1; tentative D call: TRBD2 (6 bases). There are 15 residues in the CDR3. CDR1 is MDHEN and CDR2 is SYDVKM in the germline V gene. The V end was cut by 5 bases, the J end by 4 bases, with 15 bases between. The CDR3 coding sequence is TGTGCCAGCAGTGTACAGGCCGGGGGTTACAATGAGCAGTTCTTC. As protein: CASSVQAGGYNEQFF.

V is TRBV11-2 and J is TRBJ2-4; D may be TRBD1 (6 bases). The CDR3 contains 15 residues. CDR1 and CDR2 (germline): SGHAT, FQNNGV. The V end lost 1 base, the J end lost 13 bases, and 20 bases lay between the germline ends. For the CDR3, the DNA is TGTGCCAGCAGCTTAGGCCCTGGCAAGGAACAGGGCCAGTACTTC. This encodes CASSLGPGKEQGQYF.

Concerning this clone: One end of the junction varies from germline; a read error may be responsible. V is TRBV28 and J is TRBJ2-5; D is unresolved. CDR1 MDHEN and CDR2 SYDVKM come from the germline V gene. CDR3 length: 14 amino acids. In DNA form, the CDR3 reads TGTGCCAGCAGTTTGGTCGGAAGACAAGAGCCCCAGTACTTC. The encoded protein is CASSLVGRQEPQYF.

The V gene is TRBV5-1, the J gene TRBJ1-2; no reliable D call. The CDR3 spans 14 residues. Germline V gene data show CDR1 as SGHRS and CDR2 as YFSETQ. Deletions cut 4 bases from V and 1 base from J, with 11 bases between. CDR3 loop: CASSPFSLNYGYTF. CDR3 nucleotides: TGCGCCAGCAGCCCTTTTAGTCTTAACTATGGCTACACCTTC.

This clone has only a few counts. The V call is TRBV7-9, the J call TRBJ1-2; D is undetermined. This CDR3 has 16 residues. The V gene lost 5 bases and the J gene lost 7 bases, with 23 bases spanning the gap. CDR1 is SEHNR, CDR2 FQNEAQ, per germline (reference sequence). CDR3 DNA: TGTGCCAGCAGCCTGAATGATGGTGCGGCCCTGGGTGGCTACACCTTC. Its protein product is CASSLNDGAALGGYTF.

This clone was recorded a few times. The chain links TRBV6-1 to TRBJ2-5; TRBD1 agrees at 7 bases. V shed 9 bases and J 5 bases; nucleotides not matched to a gene: 9. Germline lookup yields CDR1 MNHNS and CDR2 SASEGT. The CDR3 covers 13 residues. Written as DNA, the CDR3 is TGTGCCAGTGAGGGGCAGGGGGACGAGACCCAGTACTTC. Protein: CASEGQGDETQYF.

This chain joins TRBV5-6 and TRBJ1-2; TRBD1 matches 10 bases. The V gene's germline CDR1 is SGHDT and CDR2 YYEEEE. The V gene end was trimmed by 1 base and the J gene end by 8 bases; junction bases not matched to a gene: 2. This CDR3 is 13 amino acids long. The CDR3 DNA follows: TGTGCCAGCAGCTTGTCGACAGGGGGCGGCTACACCTTC. Encoded protein: CASSLSTGGGYTF.

The chain is built from TRBV11-3 and TRBJ2-3; D call uncertain. Trimming stripped 0 bases from V and 3 bases from J, with 10 bases between. The CDR3 has 15 amino acids. Germline CDR1 is SGHNT and CDR2 is YENEEA. CDR3 DNA: TGTGCCAGCAGCTTAGATCAGGCCCAGACAGATACGCAGTATTTT. Amino acid sequence: CASSLDQAQTDTQYF.

The chain is built from TRBV18 and TRBJ1-1, with 7 bases fitting TRBD1. The CDR3 is made up of 13 amino acids. Germline-derived CDR1 and CDR2 are KGHSH and LQKENI. The J segment lost 5 bases and the V segment lost 10 bases, leaving 10 bases of the junction unmatched. CDR3 loop: CATIRDRGTEAFF. The CDR3 nucleotides are TGTGCCACCATCCGGGACAGAGGGACTGAAGCTTTCTTT. Full variable domain (outside the CDR3, taken from reference TRBV18 and TRBJ1-1): NAGVMQNPRHLVRRRGQEARLRCSPMKGHSHVYWYRQLPEEGLKFMVYLQKENIIDESGMPKERFSAEFPKEGPSILRIQQVVRGDSAAYFCATIRDRGTEAFFGQGTRLTVV.

The V call is TRBV6-5, the J call TRBJ1-1; D not resolved. This CDR3 region has 15 residues. The V end was cut by 5 bases, the J end by 1 base, with 14 bases between. CDR1 MNHEY and CDR2 SVGAGI come from the germline V gene. CDR3 bases: TGTGCCAGCAGTCTCCAATATTACTCGAACACTGAAGCTTTCTTT. Its translation: CASSLQYYSNTEAFF.

This chain joins TRBV11-1 and TRBJ2-1; no clear D. The V end lost 5 bases, the J end lost 12 bases, and 11 bases lay between the germline ends. Germline V CDR1 and CDR2: SGHAT, FQDESV (reference sequence). The CDR3 length is 11 residues. The chain's CDR3 is CASSPGRRQFF. Here the CDR3 DNA reads TGTGCCAGCAGCCCGGGTAGGAGGCAGTTCTTC. Drawing the rest from reference TRBV11-1 and TRBJ2-1, the complete variable domain is EAEVAQSPRYKITEKSQAVAFWCDPISGHATLYWYRQILGQGPELLVQFQDESVVDDSQLPKDRFSAERLKGVDSTLKIQPAELGDSAMYLCASSPGRRQFFGPGTRLTVL.